A single sample gave rise to the 10 T cell receptor beta chains below, sequenced in a study of breast tumors, draining lymph nodes, adjacent tissues. MiXCR was run by TCRdb on the multiplex PCR reads, yielding one entry per CDR3 protein. The table records about 140,000 distinct CDR3 sequences, 32% of them present only once. Samples came from axillary lymph nodes draining the breast cancer. Material: axillary lymph node tissue. Source of these receptors: a female donor with breast cancer. Some clones in this sample may be carry-over from other donors' samples.

This clonotype has a count of ten or more. This chain connects TRBV5-6 to TRBJ2-3; 7 positions match TRBD2. Looked up from germline, CDR1 is SGHDT and CDR2 is YYEEEE. J gave up 5 bases and V 2 bases, and 8 bases lay outside the gene matches. CDR3 size: 15 residues. The DNA of the CDR3 is TGTGCCAGCAGCTTTAACGGACTAGGTGGAGATACGCAGTATTTT. Its protein is CASSFNGLGGDTQYF. The whole variable domain, remainder taken from reference TRBV5-6 and TRBJ2-3, is DAGVTQSPTHLIKTRGQQVTLRCSPKSGHDTVSWYQQALGQGPQFIFQYYEEEERQRGNFPDRFSGHQFPNYSSELNVNALLLGDSALYLCASSFNGLGGDTQYFGPGTRLTVL.

This clonotype was counted at least ten times. The rearrangement links TRBV27 to TRBJ1-6, with D perhaps TRBD1 (6 bases). V was shortened by 7 bases and J by 6 bases, with 10 bases between the two germline ends. Germline V gene sequence: CDR1 MNHEY, CDR2 SMNVEV (reference sequence). The CDR3 length is 13 residues. CDR3 region: CASTDSPNSPLHF. The CDR3, as DNA: TGTGCCAGCACGGACAGTCCTAATTCACCCCTCCACTTT.

CDR3 nucleotide sequence: TGTGCCAGCAGTGGGTCCCAGGGGACGGGGACTGAAGCTTTCTTT. This translates into CASSGSQGTGTEAFF. The V and J genes are TRBV2 and TRBJ1-1; the D gene is possibly TRBD1 (6 bases). Germline CDR1 and CDR2: SNHLY and FYNNEI. V lost 4 bases to trimming and J lost 5 bases, with 17 bases between them. The CDR3 length is 15 residues.

This clonotype was counted between two and nine times. The chain combines TRBV6-2 or TRBV6-3 with TRBJ2-3, with D possibly TRBD2 on 6 matching bases. The CDR3 contains 13 residues. The germline CDR1 and CDR2 sequences are MNHEY and SVGEGT. The V gene lost 2 bases and the J gene lost 7 bases, with 10 bases spanning the gap. The CDR3 bases are TGTGCCAGCAGTTACGGAGGGGTGAATACGCAGTATTTT. Translated, it gives CASSYGGVNTQYF.

The table lists this clonotype with many counts. The chain is built from TRBV7-6 and TRBJ2-7; possible D gene TRBD1, 6 bases. CDR3 length equals 15 residues. V lost 1 base and J 2 bases, leaving 12 bases between the germline ends. The germline CDR1 and CDR2 sequences are SGHVS and FNYEAQ. CDR3 in DNA: TGTGCCAGCAGCTTAGTTCCAGGGGAGACCTACGAGCAGTACTTC. This sequence encodes CASSLVPGETYEQYF.

The gene calls are TRBV4-1 and TRBJ2-3; 8 positions match TRBD2. This CDR3 contains 14 residues. Trimming cost V 1 base and J 11 bases; bases outside gene matches: 8. CDR1 and CDR2 from the germline V gene are MGHRA and YSYEKL. The CDR3 sequence: CASSQGTSSNEQYF. CDR3 in DNA: TGCGCCAGCAGCCAAGGGACTAGCAGTAATGAGCAGTATTTT.

This clonotype was recorded a few times. J is TRBJ1-1 and V is TRBV19, with D maybe TRBD1 (6 bases). V lost 8 bases, J lost 1 base, and 11 bases lay in between. In germline, CDR1 is LNHDA, CDR2 SQIVND (reference sequence). This CDR3 is 13 amino acids long. Written as DNA, the CDR3 is TGTGCCAGTGGCATCAGGGGGAACACTGAAGCTTTCTTT. It encodes CASGIRGNTEAFF. The full variable domain, completed using reference TRBV19 and TRBJ1-1, is DGGITQSPKYLFRKEGQNVTLSCEQNLNHDAMYWYRQDPGQGLRLIYYSQIVNDFQKGDIAEGYSVSREKKESFPLTVTSAQKNPTAFYLCASGIRGNTEAFFGQGTRLTVV.

The sample holds one count of this clonotype. The chain links TRBV20-1 to TRBJ2-7; TRBD2 matches at 9 bases. Trimming took 1 base from V and 1 from J; bases not matched to a gene: 8. The V gene's germline CDR1 is DFQATT and CDR2 SNEGSKA (reference sequence). The CDR3 spans 16 residues. CDR3 residues: CSARVMGLAVSYEQYF. CDR3 in DNA: TGCAGTGCTAGAGTCATGGGACTAGCCGTGTCCTACGAGCAGTACTTC.

This clonotype has a count of ten or more. The chain couples TRBV5-4 to TRBJ2-1; tentative D call: TRBD1 (5 bases). Per germline, CDR1 SGHNT and CDR2 YYREEE (reference sequence). V was shortened by 4 bases and J by 3 bases, with 14 bases between the two germline ends. The CDR3 is 15 amino acids. The CDR3 coding sequence is TGTGCCAGCAGCCTGGCTGGGGCTGGCTACAATGAGCAGTTCTTC. It translates to CASSLAGAGYNEQFF. The full variable domain, its missing parts supplied by reference TRBV5-4 and TRBJ2-1, is ETGVTQSPTHLIKTRGQQVTLRCSSQSGHNTVSWYQQALGQGPQFIFQYYREEENGRGNFPPRFSGLQFPNYSSELNVNALELDDSALYLCASSLAGAGYNEQFFGPGTRLTVL.

This clonotype was recorded at least ten times. The V gene is TRBV7-9, the J gene TRBJ2-3; D is tentatively TRBD1 or TRBD2 (5 bases each). The CDR3 is 15 residues long. V lost 5 bases and J lost 6, with 18 bases in between. CDR1 is SEHNR, CDR2 FQNEAQ, per germline (reference sequence). The CDR3 spells CASSPPPLRDDTQYF. The CDR3 coding sequence is TGTGCCAGCAGCCCGCCCCCCCTCCGGGACGATACGCAGTATTTT.